This TCR beta chain was sequenced in a study of shared clonotypes between healthy human individuals. Background on the study: CD4 naive and memory got three plates each, CD8 naive two, CD8 memory one.

This CDR3 contains 15 residues. The germline V gene encodes CDR1 SNHLY and CDR2 FYNNEI. The V end was cut by 2 bases, the J end by 6 bases, with 16 bases between. This clone was seen once. Sorted subsets were amplified in replicate PCRs using 200 ng DNA, around 30,000 T cell genomes. Measured with immunoSEQ multiplex PCR; TCRdb has only the in-frame clones, and not every one. The repertoire has millions of clones, 85% to 95% of them found once; the top ten carry 0.9% to 1.3%. Naive CD8 cells were CD45RO-negative, positively selected for CCR7, excluding terminally differentiated effector memory CD45RA+ cells. Donors were Caucasian adults residing in Nashville, Tennessee, USA.

This clonotype was obtained from a man younger than 35 in good health. The chain carries TRBV2 and TRBJ1-2, with D perhaps matching TRBD1 (5 bases). The sample consisted of naive CD8+ T cells sorted from blood. This chain's CDR3 is CASSERDSTPDGYTF. The CDR3 DNA reads TGTGCCAGCAGTGAACGTGACAGCACTCCAGATGGCTACACCTTC.